Listed below are T cell receptor beta chains from one sample, sequenced in a study of early T cells in non-severe SARS-CoV-2 infection. TCRdb independently ran MiXCR on the 5' RACE reads; one entry per CDR3 protein. The data hold fewer than 55,000 distinct CDR3 sequences, with 7% to 10% observed a single time. The sequencing sample was made of whole blood. The origin of the receptors is an adult who was a healthcare worker with PCR-confirmed SARS-CoV-2 infection or an uninfected control (not recorded which). CDR3s include the opening cysteine and the closing phenylalanine or tryptophan. The order of the fields is V gene, D gene, clone size, J gene, CDR3 protein, CDR3 DNA. The D gene is left open where the match is weak. Clone size is stated in some rows and not others, as once, few, many or a class when expanded.

V gene: TRBV12-3/TRBV12-4
D gene: TRBD2
clone size: NA
J gene: TRBJ2-7
CDR3 protein: CASSRGLAGVEQYF
CDR3 DNA: TGTGCCAGCAGTAGGGGACTAGCGGGAGTCGAGCAGTACTTC

V gene: TRBV29-1
D gene: NA
clone size: many
J gene: TRBJ2-1
CDR3 protein: CSPQGGPYNEQFF
CDR3 DNA: TGCAGCCCCCAGGGGGGCCCCTACAATGAGCAGTTCTTC

V gene: TRBV9
D gene: NA
clone size: many
J gene: TRBJ1-1
CDR3 protein: CASSVQPGNTEAFF
CDR3 DNA: TGTGCCAGCAGCGTACAGCCAGGGAACACTGAAGCTTTCTTT

V gene: TRBV7-2
D gene: TRBD2
clone size: many
J gene: TRBJ2-6
CDR3 protein: CASSLTSGDSGANVLTF
CDR3 DNA: TGTGCCAGCAGTCTAACTAGCGGGGACTCTGGGGCCAACGTCCTGACTTTC

V gene: TRBV29-1
D gene: NA
clone size: many
J gene: TRBJ1-1
CDR3 protein: CSVLVTAEAFF
CDR3 DNA: TGCAGCGTTTTGGTAACGGCTGAAGCTTTCTTT

V gene: TRBV11-3
D gene: NA
clone size: few
J gene: TRBJ1-1
CDR3 protein: CASSLEGQNTEAFF
CDR3 DNA: TGTGCCAGCAGCTTAGAAGGGCAGAACACTGAAGCTTTCTTT

V gene: TRBV9
D gene: TRBD1
clone size: many
J gene: TRBJ1-4
CDR3 protein: CASSRRDRGVDEKLFF
CDR3 DNA: TGTGCCAGCAGCCGTCGGGACAGGGGTGTGGATGAAAAACTGTTTTTT

V gene: TRBV6-5
D gene: TRBD1
clone size: few
J gene: TRBJ1-1
CDR3 protein: CASNTRRTGGYTEAFF
CDR3 DNA: TGTGCCAGCAACACGCGCCGGACAGGGGGCTATACTGAAGCTTTCTTT

V gene: TRBV5-4
D gene: TRBD2
clone size: NA
J gene: TRBJ2-7
CDR3 protein: CASSILAGDEQYF
CDR3 DNA: TGTGCCAGCAGCATACTAGCGGGAGACGAGCAGTACTTC

V gene: TRBV18
D gene: TRBD1
clone size: many
J gene: TRBJ2-6
CDR3 protein: CASSYTQGAGANVLTF
CDR3 DNA: TGTGCCAGCTCCTACACCCAGGGGGCTGGGGCCAACGTCCTGACTTTC

V gene: TRBV11-3
D gene: NA
clone size: many
J gene: TRBJ2-3
CDR3 protein: CASSLRVGSTDTQYF
CDR3 DNA: TGTGCCAGCAGCTTGCGGGTCGGAAGCACAGATACGCAGTATTTT

V gene: TRBV3-1
D gene: NA
clone size: NA
J gene: TRBJ1-2
CDR3 protein: CASSLLRDLPFYGYTF
CDR3 DNA: TGTGCCAGCAGCCTATTACGGGACCTACCCTTCTATGGCTACACCTTC

V gene: TRBV29-1
D gene: NA
clone size: many
J gene: TRBJ2-1
CDR3 protein: CSVDPHGNEQFF
CDR3 DNA: TGCAGCGTTGACCCGCACGGCAATGAGCAGTTCTTC

V gene: TRBV5-5
D gene: NA
clone size: few
J gene: TRBJ2-1
CDR3 protein: CASSLSYDEQFF
CDR3 DNA: TGTGCCAGCAGCTTGTCGTACGATGAGCAGTTCTTC

V gene: TRBV5-6
D gene: TRBD2
clone size: many
J gene: TRBJ2-3
CDR3 protein: CASSLTSGSPTDTQYF
CDR3 DNA: TGTGCCAGCAGCTTGACTAGCGGGAGCCCCACAGATACGCAGTATTTT

V gene: TRBV20-1
D gene: NA
clone size: many
J gene: TRBJ2-1
CDR3 protein: CSASTGADNEQFF
CDR3 DNA: TGCAGTGCGTCGACAGGTGCTGACAATGAGCAGTTCTTC

V gene: TRBV24-1
D gene: TRBD2
clone size: many
J gene: TRBJ2-2
CDR3 protein: CATSDSGLAGAHTGELFF
CDR3 DNA: TGTGCCACCAGTGATTCGGGACTAGCGGGGGCCCACACCGGGGAGCTGTTTTTT

V gene: TRBV3-1
D gene: NA
clone size: many
J gene: TRBJ1-6
CDR3 protein: CASSQQPGGEGSPLHF
CDR3 DNA: TGTGCCAGCAGCCAACAACCGGGGGGGGAAGGTTCACCCCTCCACTTT

V gene: TRBV6-1
D gene: TRBD2
clone size: few
J gene: TRBJ2-3
CDR3 protein: CASSEAATSGGTDTQYF
CDR3 DNA: TGTGCCAGCAGTGAAGCTGCGACTAGCGGGGGGACAGATACGCAGTATTTT

V gene: TRBV20-1
D gene: NA
clone size: few
J gene: TRBJ1-1
CDR3 protein: CSARDQGSDTEAFF
CDR3 DNA: TGCAGTGCTAGAGATCAGGGTTCGGACACTGAAGCTTTCTTT

V gene: TRBV7-3
D gene: NA
clone size: NA
J gene: TRBJ1-6
CDR3 protein: CASSPTALNSPLHF
CDR3 DNA: TGTGCCAGCAGCCCCACAGCCCTTAATTCACCCCTCCACTTT

V gene: TRBV2
D gene: NA
clone size: many
J gene: TRBJ2-2
CDR3 protein: CASSEAEGTGELFF
CDR3 DNA: TGTGCCAGCAGTGAAGCGGAGGGTACCGGGGAGCTGTTTTTT

V gene: TRBV30
D gene: TRBD2
clone size: many
J gene: TRBJ2-3
CDR3 protein: CAWSPGGTDTQYF
CDR3 DNA: TGTGCCTGGAGCCCCGGGGGGACAGATACGCAGTATTTT

V gene: TRBV7-7
D gene: TRBD1
clone size: NA
J gene: TRBJ2-1
CDR3 protein: CASSPGTGALNEQFF
CDR3 DNA: TGTGCCAGCAGCCCAGGGACAGGGGCCCTAAATGAGCAGTTCTTC

V gene: TRBV5-5
D gene: NA
clone size: many
J gene: TRBJ2-3
CDR3 protein: CASSSYGQNTDTQYF
CDR3 DNA: TGTGCCAGCAGTTCTTACGGACAGAACACAGATACGCAGTATTTT

V gene: TRBV20-1
D gene: NA
clone size: many
J gene: TRBJ2-4
CDR3 protein: CSARDPMDNIQYF
CDR3 DNA: TGCAGTGCTAGAGACCCTATGGACAACATTCAGTACTTC

V gene: TRBV12-3/TRBV12-4
D gene: NA
clone size: NA
J gene: TRBJ2-6
CDR3 protein: CASSFPRKSGANVLTF
CDR3 DNA: TGTGCCAGCAGTTTCCCCCGTAAATCTGGGGCCAACGTCCTGACTTTC

V gene: TRBV7-9
D gene: NA
clone size: many
J gene: TRBJ2-1
CDR3 protein: CASTRDAIPHEQFF
CDR3 DNA: TGTGCCAGCACCCGGGACGCAATCCCCCATGAGCAGTTCTTC

V gene: TRBV20-1
D gene: NA
clone size: few
J gene: TRBJ1-1
CDR3 protein: CSARRPIGTEAFF
CDR3 DNA: TGCAGTGCTAGGAGACCCATCGGCACTGAAGCTTTCTTT

V gene: TRBV7-6
D gene: NA
clone size: many
J gene: TRBJ2-1
CDR3 protein: CASSFSGTYNEQFF
CDR3 DNA: TGTGCCAGCAGCTTCAGCGGGACATACAATGAGCAGTTCTTC

V gene: TRBV30
D gene: NA
clone size: many
J gene: TRBJ1-1
CDR3 protein: CAWSVRAGGGNTEAFF
CDR3 DNA: TGTGCCTGGAGTGTACGGGCAGGAGGGGGAAACACTGAAGCTTTCTTT

V gene: TRBV5-1
D gene: NA
clone size: many
J gene: TRBJ1-1
CDR3 protein: CASKDTGSPGEAFF
CDR3 DNA: TGCGCCAGCAAAGATACAGGGTCCCCTGGTGAAGCTTTCTTT

V gene: TRBV7-9
D gene: NA
clone size: many
J gene: TRBJ2-7
CDR3 protein: CASSSDRASYEQYF
CDR3 DNA: TGTGCCAGCAGCTCGGACAGAGCCTCCTACGAGCAGTACTTC

V gene: TRBV27
D gene: NA
clone size: many
J gene: TRBJ2-1
CDR3 protein: CASSLATSYNEQFF
CDR3 DNA: TGTGCCAGCAGTTTAGCGACATCCTACAATGAGCAGTTCTTC

V gene: TRBV19
D gene: NA
clone size: many
J gene: TRBJ2-1
CDR3 protein: CASSIGAYNEQFF
CDR3 DNA: TGTGCCAGTAGTATAGGCGCCTACAATGAGCAGTTCTTC

V gene: TRBV15
D gene: TRBD1
clone size: many
J gene: TRBJ1-3
CDR3 protein: CATSRGTGVGNTIYF
CDR3 DNA: TGTGCCACCAGCAGAGGGACAGGGGTTGGAAACACCATATATTTT

V gene: TRBV19
D gene: TRBD1
clone size: NA
J gene: TRBJ2-3
CDR3 protein: CASSGTGGSTDTQYF
CDR3 DNA: TGTGCCAGTAGTGGGACAGGGGGAAGCACAGATACGCAGTATTTT

V gene: TRBV5-1
D gene: NA
clone size: NA
J gene: TRBJ2-7
CDR3 protein: CASRIHPTSYEQYF
CDR3 DNA: TGCGCCAGCCGAATACACCCCACCTCCTACGAGCAGTACTTC

V gene: TRBV6-1
D gene: TRBD1
clone size: few
J gene: TRBJ2-1
CDR3 protein: CASQGATSNEQFF
CDR3 DNA: TGTGCCAGCCAGGGGGCAACGAGCAATGAGCAGTTCTTC

V gene: TRBV7-2
D gene: NA
clone size: many
J gene: TRBJ1-4
CDR3 protein: CASSRYSGGGANEKLFF
CDR3 DNA: TGTGCCAGCAGCCGCTATTCGGGCGGAGGAGCTAATGAAAAACTGTTTTTT

V gene: TRBV7-7
D gene: NA
clone size: many
J gene: TRBJ2-2
CDR3 protein: CASSLRLNTGELFF
CDR3 DNA: TGTGCCAGCAGCTTACGACTTAACACCGGGGAGCTGTTTTTT

V gene: TRBV2
D gene: NA
clone size: few
J gene: TRBJ2-7
CDR3 protein: CASSVRDEQYF
CDR3 DNA: TGTGCCAGCAGTGTGAGGGACGAGCAGTACTTC

V gene: TRBV24-1
D gene: NA
clone size: few
J gene: TRBJ2-2
CDR3 protein: CATSARADGTGELFF
CDR3 DNA: TGTGCCACCAGTGCGCGGGCGGATGGCACCGGGGAGCTGTTTTTT

V gene: TRBV10-3
D gene: TRBD1
clone size: many
J gene: TRBJ2-7
CDR3 protein: CAINPGTGLEQYF
CDR3 DNA: TGTGCCATCAATCCCGGGACAGGGCTCGAGCAGTACTTC

V gene: TRBV28
D gene: NA
clone size: many
J gene: TRBJ2-4
CDR3 protein: CASSFGSPSENIQYF
CDR3 DNA: TGTGCCAGCAGTTTTGGGTCCCCGTCAGAAAACATTCAGTACTTC

V gene: TRBV20-1
D gene: NA
clone size: many
J gene: TRBJ1-1
CDR3 protein: CSAQQGYTEAFF
CDR3 DNA: TGCAGTGCTCAACAGGGTTACACTGAAGCTTTCTTT

V gene: TRBV6-2/TRBV6-3
D gene: TRBD2
clone size: many
J gene: TRBJ2-6
CDR3 protein: CASKRLAGESGANVLTF
CDR3 DNA: TGTGCCAGCAAAAGACTAGCGGGAGAGAGTGGGGCCAACGTCCTGACTTTC

V gene: TRBV11-2
D gene: TRBD1
clone size: many
J gene: TRBJ2-7
CDR3 protein: CASSRDRASYEQYF
CDR3 DNA: TGTGCCAGCAGTCGGGACAGGGCCTCCTACGAGCAGTACTTC

V gene: TRBV12-3/TRBV12-4
D gene: NA
clone size: NA
J gene: TRBJ1-2
CDR3 protein: CASSFEGNYGYTF
CDR3 DNA: TGTGCCAGCAGTTTTGAGGGGAACTATGGCTACACCTTC

V gene: TRBV9
D gene: TRBD2
clone size: few
J gene: TRBJ2-2
CDR3 protein: CASSPQLATGELFF
CDR3 DNA: TGTGCCAGCAGTCCCCAACTAGCGACCGGGGAGCTGTTTTTT

V gene: TRBV6-2/TRBV6-3
D gene: NA
clone size: few
J gene: TRBJ1-5
CDR3 protein: CVRLNQPQHF
CDR3 DNA: TGTGTCCGGCTCAATCAGCCCCAGCATTTT

V gene: TRBV6-2/TRBV6-3
D gene: TRBD2
clone size: many
J gene: TRBJ2-7
CDR3 protein: CASSYARAGGGSYEQYF
CDR3 DNA: TGTGCCAGCAGTTATGCTCGCGCGGGAGGGGGGTCCTACGAGCAGTACTTC